A single sample gave rise to the 9 T cell receptor beta chains below, sequenced in a study of blood T cells in healthy people across ages. A second PCR of roughly 7 to 11 cycles used a sample-barcoded 5' primer and a J-beta primer mix. Via MiXCR, TCRdb re-called the 5' RACE reads, giving one row per CDR3 protein. The sample consists of some 860,000 distinct CDR3 sequences, more than 55% of them appearing once. The sample comprised blood. The receptors stem from a man aged 35 to 55 in good health.

This chain joins TRBV25-1 and TRBJ2-4; the D call may be TRBD1 or TRBD2 (6 bases each). The J call is uncertain, as TRBJ2-5 better fits the DNA end. This CDR3 is built from 15 residues. Germline assignment: CDR1 MGHDK and CDR2 SYGVNS. CDR3 protein: CASSEYRGVAETQYF. CDR3 DNA: TGTGCCAGCAGTGAATATAGGGGGGTCGCAGAGACCCAGTACTTC.

This clonotype was counted between two and nine times. The chain couples TRBV10-3 to TRBJ1-2; D may be TRBD1 (6 bases). This CDR3 has 13 amino acids. The germline V and J ends were trimmed by 4 bases and 6 bases, with 12 bases remaining between them. Per the germline V gene, CDR1 is ENHRY and CDR2 is SYGVKD. CDR3 DNA: TGTGCCATCAGTGTATCGGGGGCCGATGGCTACACCTTC. As protein: CAISVSGADGYTF.

This clonotype was observed a handful of times. The V call is TRBV27, the J call TRBJ2-3; no reliable D call. The germline V gene has CDR1 MNHEY and CDR2 SMNVEV (reference sequence). Trimming removed 8 bases at V and 5 bases at J, with 14 bases between. This CDR3 spans 13 amino acids. Here the CDR3 DNA reads TGTGCCAGCCGTCCTCACGTTGGAGATACGCAGTATTTT. Its translation: CASRPHVGDTQYF.

The gene calls are TRBV6-2 or TRBV6-3 and TRBJ2-7, with D tentatively TRBD2 (6 bases). The V and J ends lost 6 bases and 2 bases respectively, with 14 bases between them. Germline V gives CDR1 MNHEY, CDR2 SVGEGT. The length of the CDR3 is 14 residues. The CDR3 bases are TGTGCCAGCAGAACAACCGGGACTGCCTACGAGCAGTACTTC. Its translation is CASRTTGTAYEQYF.

The chain recombines TRBV11-3 with TRBJ2-1; 9 nucleotides agree with TRBD2. The CDR3 has 15 amino acids. Germline CDR1 and CDR2: SGHNT and YENEEA. The trim removed 5 bases at V and 5 bases at J, leaving 7 bases unmatched. CDR3 coding DNA: TGTGCCAGCAGCCCGCGGGGGGGGGCGGACAATGAGCAGTTCTTC. Protein product: CASSPRGGADNEQFF.

V usage is TRBV20-1 and J usage is TRBJ2-3, with a tentative D call TRBD2 (6 bases). Looked up from germline, CDR1 is DFQATT and CDR2 is SNEGSKA (reference sequence). V gave up 5 bases and J gave up 2 bases, with 17 bases separating them. The CDR3 is 15 residues long. CDR3 loop: CSACLRRGITDTQYF. The CDR3 DNA is TGCAGTGCTTGTCTACGGAGGGGAATCACAGATACGCAGTATTTT.

J is TRBJ1-5 and V is TRBV5-4; 7 bases agree with TRBD1. The V and J ends lost 0 bases and 7 bases, in that order; junction bases with no gene match: 7. CDR1 and CDR2 (germline): SGHNT, YYREEE (reference sequence). The CDR3 is 15 residues long. CDR3 loop: CASSLGTGDGQPQHF. DNA for the CDR3: TGTGCCAGCAGCTTGGGAACAGGGGATGGGCAGCCCCAGCATTTT.

The DNA for the CDR3 is TGTGCGATTACTAGGACGGGGGGCGCGCGCAATGAGCAGTTCTTC. Translation gives CAITRTGGARNEQFF. The rearrangement links TRBV7-8 to TRBJ2-1; D possibly corresponds to TRBD2 (7 bases). CDR3 length: 15 amino acids. Germline CDR1 and CDR2: SGHVS and FQNEAQ.

The gene calls are TRBV7-9 and TRBJ1-6; 10 bases fit TRBD1. Germline assignment: CDR1 SEHNR and CDR2 FQNEAQ (reference sequence). This CDR3 is 18 amino acids long. V was pared by 5 bases and J by 0 bases, with 7 bases of the junction left unmatched. The CDR3 loop is CASSARDRGSSYNSPLHF. CDR3 nucleotide sequence: TGTGCCAGCAGCGCCCGGGACAGGGGAAGCTCCTATAATTCACCCCTCCACTTT.